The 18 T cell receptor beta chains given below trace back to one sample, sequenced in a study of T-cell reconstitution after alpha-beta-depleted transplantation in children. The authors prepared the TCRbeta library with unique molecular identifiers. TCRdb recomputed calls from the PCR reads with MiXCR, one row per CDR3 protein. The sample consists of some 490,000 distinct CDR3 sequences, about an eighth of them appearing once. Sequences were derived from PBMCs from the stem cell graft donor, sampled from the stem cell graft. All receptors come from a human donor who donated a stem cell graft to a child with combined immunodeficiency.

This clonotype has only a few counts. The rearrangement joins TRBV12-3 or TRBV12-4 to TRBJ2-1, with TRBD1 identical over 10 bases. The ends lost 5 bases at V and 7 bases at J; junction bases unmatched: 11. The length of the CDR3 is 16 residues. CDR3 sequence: CASSGADRGPRNEQFF. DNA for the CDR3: TGTGCCAGCAGTGGAGCCGACAGGGGGCCTAGGAATGAGCAGTTCTTC.

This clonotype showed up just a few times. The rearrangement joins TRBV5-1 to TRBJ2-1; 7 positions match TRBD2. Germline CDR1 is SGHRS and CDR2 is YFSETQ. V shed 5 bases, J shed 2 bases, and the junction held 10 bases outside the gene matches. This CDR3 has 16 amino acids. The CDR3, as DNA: TGCGCCAGCAGACCCGAGACTAGCAGGACCTACAATGAGCAGTTCTTC. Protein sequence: CASRPETSRTYNEQFF.

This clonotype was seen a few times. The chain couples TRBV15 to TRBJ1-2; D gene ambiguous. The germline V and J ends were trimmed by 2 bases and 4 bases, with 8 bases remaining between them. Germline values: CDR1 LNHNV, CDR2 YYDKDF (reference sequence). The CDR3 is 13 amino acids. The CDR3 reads CATSRPRGYGYTF. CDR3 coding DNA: TGTGCCACCAGCAGACCCCGGGGCTATGGCTACACCTTC.

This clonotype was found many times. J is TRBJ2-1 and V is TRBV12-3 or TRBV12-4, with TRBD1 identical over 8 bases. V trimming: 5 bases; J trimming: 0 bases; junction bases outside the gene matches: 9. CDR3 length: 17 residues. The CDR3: CASSNDRGDSSYNEQFF. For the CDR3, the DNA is TGTGCCAGCAGTAATGACAGGGGAGATAGCTCCTACAATGAGCAGTTCTTC.

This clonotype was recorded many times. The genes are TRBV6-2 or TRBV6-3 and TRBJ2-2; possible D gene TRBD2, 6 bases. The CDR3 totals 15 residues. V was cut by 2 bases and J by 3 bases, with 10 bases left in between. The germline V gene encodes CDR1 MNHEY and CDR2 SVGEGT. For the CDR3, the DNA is TGTGCCAGCAGTTACGGAGGGCGAGACACCGGGGAGCTGTTTTTT. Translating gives CASSYGGRDTGELFF.

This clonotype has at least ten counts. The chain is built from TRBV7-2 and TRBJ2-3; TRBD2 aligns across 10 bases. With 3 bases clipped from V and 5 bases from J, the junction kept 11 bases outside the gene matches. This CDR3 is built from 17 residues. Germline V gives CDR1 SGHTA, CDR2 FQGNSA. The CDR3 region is CASSLGLAGEGGDTQYF. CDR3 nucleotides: TGTGCCAGCAGCTTGGGCCTAGCGGGAGAAGGGGGAGATACGCAGTATTTT.

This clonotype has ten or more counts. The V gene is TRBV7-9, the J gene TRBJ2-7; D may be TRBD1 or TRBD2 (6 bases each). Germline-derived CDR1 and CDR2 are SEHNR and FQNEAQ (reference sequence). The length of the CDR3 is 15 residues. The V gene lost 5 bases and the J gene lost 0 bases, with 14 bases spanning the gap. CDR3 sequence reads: CASSRGGRSSYEQYF. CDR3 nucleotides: TGTGCCAGCAGCAGAGGGGGGCGGAGCTCCTACGAGCAGTACTTC.

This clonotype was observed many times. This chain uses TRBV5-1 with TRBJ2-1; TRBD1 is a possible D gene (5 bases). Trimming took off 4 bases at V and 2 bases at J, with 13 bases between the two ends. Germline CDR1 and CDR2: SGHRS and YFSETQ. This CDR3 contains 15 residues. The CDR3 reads CASSPTGNPYNEQFF. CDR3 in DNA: TGCGCCAGCAGCCCTACAGGTAACCCCTACAATGAGCAGTTCTTC.

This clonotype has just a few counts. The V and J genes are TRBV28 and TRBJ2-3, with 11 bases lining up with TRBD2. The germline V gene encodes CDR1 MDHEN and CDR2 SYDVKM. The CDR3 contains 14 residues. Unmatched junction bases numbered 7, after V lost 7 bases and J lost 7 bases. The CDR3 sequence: CASTSGGLPHTQYF. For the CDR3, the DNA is TGTGCCAGCACTAGCGGGGGGCTCCCCCATACGCAGTATTTT.

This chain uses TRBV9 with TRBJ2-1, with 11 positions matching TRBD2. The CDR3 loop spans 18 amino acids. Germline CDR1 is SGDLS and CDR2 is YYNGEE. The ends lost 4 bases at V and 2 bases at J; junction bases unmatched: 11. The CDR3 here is CASSHPQIAGGPYNEQFF. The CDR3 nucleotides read TGTGCCAGCAGCCACCCTCAAATAGCGGGAGGGCCCTACAATGAGCAGTTCTTC.

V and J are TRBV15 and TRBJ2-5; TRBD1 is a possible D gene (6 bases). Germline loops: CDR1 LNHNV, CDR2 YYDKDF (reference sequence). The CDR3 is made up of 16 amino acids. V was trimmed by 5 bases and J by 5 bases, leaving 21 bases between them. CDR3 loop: CATSQGYAGGVETQYF. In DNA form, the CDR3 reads TGTGCCACCAGCCAGGGGTATGCGGGTGGCGTGGAGACCCAGTACTTC.

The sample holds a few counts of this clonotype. CDR3 sequence: CASSLLGGTNTGELFF. The CDR3 DNA sequence: TGTGCCAGCAGCCTCCTAGGGGGTACTAACACCGGGGAGCTGTTTTTT. The gene calls are TRBV7-3 and TRBJ2-2; D might be TRBD1 (6 bases). The germline V gene has CDR1 SGHTA and CDR2 FQGTGA. The germline V and J ends were trimmed by 5 bases and 2 bases, with 15 bases remaining between them. This CDR3 region has 16 residues.

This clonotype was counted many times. CDR3 loop: CASSLAMAPNSPLHF. DNA for the CDR3: TGTGCCAGCAGTTTAGCTATGGCCCCTAATTCACCCCTCCACTTT. The chain joins TRBV12-3 or TRBV12-4 to TRBJ1-6; D is unclear. The CDR3 spans 15 residues. Trimming shortened V by 0 bases and J by 6 bases, and 9 bases separated the two germline ends.

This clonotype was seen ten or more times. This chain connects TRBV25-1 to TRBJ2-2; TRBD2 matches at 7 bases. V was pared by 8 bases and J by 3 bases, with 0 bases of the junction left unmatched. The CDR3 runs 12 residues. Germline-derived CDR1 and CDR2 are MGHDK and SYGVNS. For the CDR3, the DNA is TGTGCCAGCGGGGGGGACACCGGGGAGCTGTTTTTT. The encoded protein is CASGGDTGELFF.

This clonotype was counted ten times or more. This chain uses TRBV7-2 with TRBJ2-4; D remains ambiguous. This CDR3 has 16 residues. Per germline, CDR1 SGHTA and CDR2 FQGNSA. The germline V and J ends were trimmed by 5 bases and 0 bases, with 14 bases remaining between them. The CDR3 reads CASSLVVGLAKNIQYF. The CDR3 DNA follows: TGTGCCAGCAGCCTCGTTGTTGGGTTAGCCAAAAACATTCAGTACTTC.

The DNA for the CDR3 is TGTGCCAGCAGTCCCGGACCGTTTAGCACAGATACGCAGTATTTT. It yields the protein CASSPGPFSTDTQYF. The chain recombines TRBV28 with TRBJ2-3; D is unresolved. The CDR3 contains 15 residues. Trimming stripped 5 bases from V and 0 bases from J, with 12 bases between. Germline CDR1 reads MDHEN; CDR2 reads SYDVKM.

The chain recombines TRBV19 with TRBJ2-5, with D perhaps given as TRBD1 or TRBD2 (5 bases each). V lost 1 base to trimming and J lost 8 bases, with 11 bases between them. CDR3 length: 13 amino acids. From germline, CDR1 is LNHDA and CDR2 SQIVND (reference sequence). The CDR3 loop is CASSIAGRGTQYF. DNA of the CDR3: TGTGCCAGTAGTATAGCGGGGCGCGGAACCCAGTACTTC.

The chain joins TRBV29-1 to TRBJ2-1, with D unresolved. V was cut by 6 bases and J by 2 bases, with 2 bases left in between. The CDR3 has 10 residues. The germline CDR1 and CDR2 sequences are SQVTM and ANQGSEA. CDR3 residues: CSVAYNEQFF. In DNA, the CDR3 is TGCAGCGTGGCCTACAATGAGCAGTTCTTC.